The entry below gives a single T cell receptor (beta chain) sequence along with its context. This sample is part of a study of blood T cell repertoires in COVID-19. The repertoire was sequenced with immunoSEQ multiplex PCR; TCRdb's copy has only in-frame clones and lacks some. The sample carries some 270,000 clones, 89% recorded once. V lost 4 bases and J lost 0; bases outside the gene matches: 4. This CDR3 contains 17 residues. CDR1 is LGHDT, CDR2 YNNKEL, per germline (reference sequence). Two negative PCRs, clearance, or symptom resolution characterized the recovered Cohort 3 donors. This receptor was identified in a woman between 40 and 50 years old who had recovered from COVID-19. Sequenced material: PBMCs or T cells enriched from blood (not recorded which). The chain employs TRBV3-1 (or the pseudogene TRBV3-2) and TRBJ2-6, with TRBD1 matching over 9 bases. The CDR3 loop is CASSRGQGSSGANVLTF. Here the CDR3 DNA reads TGTGCCAGCAGCCGGGGACAGGGATCCTCTGGGGCCAACGTCCTGACTTTC.